What follows are 12 T cell receptor beta chains derived from one specimen sequenced in a study of somatic mutations in cytotoxic T cells in rheumatoid arthritis. Repertoires were generated with immunoSEQ multiplex PCR, while TCRdb's copy carries only in-frame clones and drops some. The sample lists about 18,000 clones, more than 60% occurring once. The sample consisted of CD8+ T cells sorted from blood. The receptors were gathered from a woman in her fifties or sixties in good health.

CDR3: CASSLGLAGGISSYNEQFF. The CDR3 DNA sequence: TGTGCCAGCAGTTTGGGACTAGCGGGAGGAATTAGCTCCTACAATGAGCAGTTCTTC. The rearrangement uses TRBV27 and TRBJ2-1; 15 bases are shared with TRBD2. The ends lost 3 bases at V and 0 bases at J; junction bases unmatched: 6. Germline V gene data show CDR1 as MNHEY and CDR2 as SMNVEV (reference sequence). The CDR3 extends over 19 amino acids.

This clone has just a few counts. The gene calls are TRBV5-8 and TRBJ1-2; perhaps TRBD1 as D (6 bases). Per germline, CDR1 SGHTS and CDR2 YDEGEE. V lost 7 bases and J lost 4, with 11 bases in between. CDR3 length: 12 amino acids. This chain's CDR3 is CASGGGGYGYTF. For the CDR3, the DNA is TGTGCCAGCGGCGGGGGCGGCTATGGCTACACCTTC.

V is TRBV9 and J is TRBJ2-7; TRBD2 agrees at 8 bases. The CDR3 totals 14 residues. The V segment lost 4 bases and the J segment 7 bases; nucleotides outside the gene matches: 10. Germline loops: CDR1 SGDLS, CDR2 YYNGEE. Written as DNA, the CDR3 is TGTGCCAGCAGCCCTTCGGGGGGGGCGGGGGAGCAGTACTTC. This gives the protein CASSPSGGAGEQYF.

V is TRBV5-4 and J is TRBJ2-7; D could derive from TRBD1 or TRBD2 (6 bases each). CDR3 size: 13 residues. Germline lookup yields CDR1 SGHNT and CDR2 YYREEE (reference sequence). V shed 7 bases and J shed 2 bases, with 13 bases lying between them. The CDR3 DNA follows: TGTGCCAGCGCGGGACGGGACACCTACGAGCAGTACTTC. Amino acids: CASAGRDTYEQYF.

V gene TRBV10-1 combines with J gene TRBJ1-5; D gene unclear. Germline V lookup: CDR1 WNHNN, CDR2 SYGVQD (reference sequence). V lost 3 bases and J lost 7, with 13 bases in between. The CDR3 is 14 amino acids. CDR3 protein: CASSDAGPDQPQHF. The CDR3, as DNA: TGCGCCAGCAGTGACGCAGGCCCGGACCAGCCCCAGCATTTT.

The chain couples TRBV15 to TRBJ2-1, with 7 bases fitting TRBD2. Trimming removed 3 bases from V and 4 bases from J; junction bases left unmatched: 9. The CDR3 loop spans 16 amino acids. The germline CDR1 and CDR2 sequences are LNHNV and YYDKDF (reference sequence). The CDR3, as DNA: TGTGCCACCAGCAGGTCCAGGAGGGAGGGTTACAATGAGCAGTTCTTC. Translated, it gives CATSRSRREGYNEQFF.

The rearrangement joins TRBV4-1 to TRBJ1-1, with TRBD1 matching over 7 bases. Germline V CDR1 and CDR2: MGHRA, YSYEKL. The junction had 8 bases not matched to a gene; V was cut back by 5 bases and J by 5 bases. The CDR3 covers 14 residues. DNA of the CDR3: TGCGCCAGCAGCATCCACAGGGGTGATACTGAAGCTTTCTTT. Protein product: CASSIHRGDTEAFF.

This clone has just a few counts. The V gene is TRBV5-1, the J gene TRBJ2-1; 8 bases map to TRBD2. After removal of 0 bases from V and 8 bases from J, the junction contained 7 bases not matched to a gene. This CDR3 has 15 amino acids. Germline lookup yields CDR1 SGHRS and CDR2 YFSETQ. The CDR3 nucleotides read TGCGCCAGCAGCTTGGCCCGGGGGGGCCGGGATGAGCAGTTCTTC. This gives the protein CASSLARGGRDEQFF.

This clone has only one observation. The chain couples TRBV2 to TRBJ2-2; D remains ambiguous. The CDR3 runs 13 residues. Germline values: CDR1 SNHLY, CDR2 FYNNEI. Trimming cost V 7 bases and J 0 bases, with 6 bases left between them. For the CDR3, the DNA is TGTGCCAGCAATGTGGCGAACACCGGGGAGCTGTTTTTT. Translation gives CASNVANTGELFF.

The chain carries TRBV30 and TRBJ1-1, with 7 bases that match TRBD1. The V segment lost 7 bases and the J segment 7 bases; nucleotides outside the gene matches: 9. CDR3 length equals 12 residues. Per germline, CDR1 GTSNPN and CDR2 SVGIG (reference sequence). CDR3 sequence (DNA): TGTGCCTCCCCCCGGGACAGCGGTGAAGCTTTCTTT. The encoded protein is CASPRDSGEAFF.

The rearrangement uses TRBV7-9 and TRBJ1-1, with D uncertain. The length of the CDR3 is 13 residues. Trimming left V 5 bases short and J 1 base short, with 8 bases between. Germline CDR1 is SEHNR and CDR2 is FQNEAQ (reference sequence). The CDR3 sequence: CASSTDQNTEAFF. Here the CDR3 DNA reads TGTGCCAGCAGCACCGACCAGAACACTGAAGCTTTCTTT.

The gene calls are TRBV25-1 and TRBJ2-1; D is unclear. There are 13 residues in the CDR3. Trimming took off 2 bases at V and 9 bases at J, with 11 bases between the two ends. The germline gives CDR1 MGHDK, CDR2 SYGVNS. DNA of the CDR3: TGTGCCAGCAGTGAACTCCTAGGCAGTGAGCAGTTCTTC. Residues: CASSELLGSEQFF.